The 18 T cell receptor beta chains given below trace back to one sample, sequenced in a study of regulatory T cells in long-lasting Graves disease. Through Arm-PCR of CDR3 regions and iRepertoire HTBI primers, TCR beta libraries were built. TCRdb re-called the multiplex PCR reads through MiXCR, storing one row per CDR3 protein. The sample has 450,000 to 700,000 distinct CDR3 sequences; roughly 14% are singletons. Time point described: newly diagnosed GD, antithyroid drugs for less than 3 months. PBMC-extracted RNA yielded the TCR library. The data also belong to a second study, concerning T cells in Graves' hyperthyroidism and ophthalmopathy.

Source: peripheral blood mononuclear cells (PBMCs), taken at new diagnosis, from a patient treated with antithyroid drugs. These receptor sequences come from a man younger than 40 with Graves disease.

This clonotype appeared many times. The chain uses TRBV7-3 and TRBJ2-3; no definite D call. V was shortened by 2 bases and J by 5 bases, with 5 bases between the two germline ends. CDR3 length equals 12 residues. CDR1 is SGHTA, CDR2 FQGTGA, per germline. CDR3 region: CASSLARDTQYF. DNA of the CDR3: TGTGCCAGCAGCTTAGCTCGAGATACGCAGTATTTT.

Ten or more counts support this clonotype. This chain connects TRBV29-1 to TRBJ1-6, with 8 bases aligning to TRBD1. Germline CDR1 reads SQVTM; CDR2 reads ANQGSEA. This CDR3 has 14 amino acids. V lost 3 bases, J lost 7 bases, and 5 bases stayed unmatched. CDR3 in amino acids: CSVETGEPNSPLHF. CDR3 DNA sequence: TGCAGCGTTGAGACAGGGGAACCCAATTCACCCCTCCACTTT.

This clonotype was counted between two and nine times. V and J are TRBV6-5 and TRBJ2-3, with no clear D. V was cut by 0 bases and J by 6 bases, with 16 bases left in between. The V gene's germline CDR1 is MNHEY and CDR2 SVGAGI. The CDR3 sequence is 16 residues long. Here the CDR3 DNA reads TGTGCCAGCAGTTACTCCCATAACGAGGCTGGGGATACGCAGTATTTT. Its translation: CASSYSHNEAGDTQYF.

At least ten counts were recorded for this clonotype. The chain has TRBV29-1 and TRBJ1-1; D is uncertain. This CDR3 region has 14 residues. Trimming cost V 6 bases and J 2 bases, with 16 bases left between them. Germline loops: CDR1 SQVTM, CDR2 ANQGSEA. The CDR3 DNA follows: TGCAGCGTCGCACCTTCACAACTTAACACTGAAGCTTTCTTT. This gives the protein CSVAPSQLNTEAFF.

The rearrangement joins TRBV19 to TRBJ1-4; D possibly corresponds to TRBD1 (6 bases). Trimming pared 5 bases from V and 7 bases from J, leaving 20 bases between. The CDR3 is made up of 16 amino acids. CDR1 is LNHDA, CDR2 SQIVND, per germline (reference sequence). CDR3 nucleotides: TGTGCCAGTAGTCCGAGACTCACTCTAGGGGGTGAAAAACTGTTTTTT. It yields the protein CASSPRLTLGGEKLFF.

Ten or more counts support this clonotype. One end of the junction varies from germline; a read error may be responsible. The gene calls are TRBV2 and TRBJ2-4; 11 bases agree with TRBD1. Germline V gene sequence: CDR1 SNHLY, CDR2 FYNNEI. This CDR3 has 15 amino acids. The CDR3 region has the DNA TGTACCAGCAGTGTTTCGGGACAGGGGGTGGACATTCAGTACTTC. This sequence encodes CTSSVSGQGVDIQYF.

The table lists this clonotype with many counts. This chain connects TRBV2 to TRBJ2-3; D is uncertain. Trimming removed 9 bases from V and 0 bases from J, with 7 bases in between. The CDR3 consists of 12 residues. Germline V gene lookup returns CDR1 SNHLY and CDR2 FYNNEI. CDR3 residues: CARIDSTDTQYF. As DNA, the CDR3 is TGTGCCAGGATTGACAGCACAGATACGCAGTATTTT.

This clonotype was counted many times. The chain combines TRBV2 with TRBJ1-3; a weak D match, TRBD1 (6 bases). V was pared by 8 bases and J by 2 bases, with 10 bases between. This CDR3 is built from 13 residues. Germline V gene lookup returns CDR1 SNHLY and CDR2 FYNNEI. The CDR3 protein is CASGGQTGNTIYF. DNA of the CDR3: TGTGCCAGCGGAGGACAGACTGGAAACACCATATATTTT.

This clonotype appeared many times. The V gene is TRBV19, the J gene TRBJ1-1; D possibly corresponds to TRBD1 (5 bases). The CDR3 is 15 residues long. CDR1 is LNHDA and CDR2 is SQIVND in the germline V gene (reference sequence). The V end lost 4 bases, the J end lost 0 bases, and 12 bases lay between the germline ends. CDR3 sequence: CASSKPGTLNTEAFF. The CDR3 nucleotides read TGTGCCAGTAGTAAACCCGGGACCCTGAACACTGAAGCTTTCTTT.

This clonotype came up a few times. The chain uses TRBV18 and TRBJ2-1, with a tentative D call TRBD2 (5 bases). The CDR3 runs to 14 residues. In germline, CDR1 is KGHSH, CDR2 LQKENI. V dropped 2 bases and J dropped 7 bases, with 12 bases sitting between them. The CDR3 nucleotides read TGTGCCAGCTCACCAGGTCGGGGAGAAAATGAGCAGTTCTTC. Its translation: CASSPGRGENEQFF.

This clonotype has just a few counts. V and J are TRBV7-2 and TRBJ2-5, with a possible D match to TRBD2 (6 bases). Trimming stripped 7 bases from V and 1 base from J, with 13 bases between. Germline V CDR1 and CDR2: SGHTA, FQGNSA. The CDR3 sequence is 14 residues long. CDR3 DNA: TGTGCCAGCAAGGCTAGCGCAACCCAAGAGACCCAGTACTTC. Translating gives CASKASATQETQYF.

This clonotype has at least ten counts. The chain uses TRBV24-1 and TRBJ2-3; 7 bases align to TRBD1. CDR3 length: 15 residues. After removal of 7 bases from V and 4 bases from J, the junction contained 10 bases not matched to a gene. Germline CDR1 KGHDR, CDR2 SFDVKD. The CDR3 nucleotides are TGTGCCACCAGCTTAGGGGGCCGACACCCAGATACGCAGTATTTT. Protein product: CATSLGGRHPDTQYF.

This rearrangement joins TRBV27 to TRBJ2-3; TRBD1 might be the D (5 bases). Germline CDR1 and CDR2: MNHEY and SMNVEV (reference sequence). Trimming cost V 6 bases and J 6 bases, with 19 bases left between them. The CDR3 covers 15 residues. The CDR3: CASSPWGQGGDTQYF. The CDR3 DNA reads as TGTGCCAGCAGCCCATGGGGTCAGGGTGGTGATACGCAGTATTTT.

This clonotype was recorded at least ten times. The V gene is TRBV29-1, the J gene TRBJ2-1; D remains unclear. Per germline, CDR1 SQVTM and CDR2 ANQGSEA. The CDR3 is made up of 11 amino acids. V was shortened by 5 bases and J by 6 bases, with 8 bases between the two germline ends. The CDR3: CSVSRGNEQFF. The CDR3 DNA follows: TGCAGCGTTTCAAGAGGCAATGAGCAGTTCTTC.

This clonotype appeared many times. The V gene is TRBV11-1, the J gene TRBJ1-5; tentatively, D is TRBD1 (6 bases). This CDR3 spans 16 amino acids. V lost 4 bases to trimming and J lost 0 bases, with 13 bases between them. The germline V gene has CDR1 SGHAT and CDR2 FQDESV (reference sequence). CDR3 bases: TGTGCCAGCAGCTCCGTGCTAGGGGGTAGCAATCAGCCCCAGCATTTT. Protein product: CASSSVLGGSNQPQHF.

The sample holds many counts of this clonotype. The chain combines TRBV27 with TRBJ2-5; 8 bases are a match to TRBD2. The germline V gene encodes CDR1 MNHEY and CDR2 SMNVEV (reference sequence). V was clipped by 3 bases and J by 4 bases; unmatched bases: 1. The CDR3 spans 13 residues. CDR3 in amino acids: CASSFLAGETQYF. In DNA form, the CDR3 reads TGTGCCAGCAGTTTTCTAGCGGGAGAGACCCAGTACTTC.

There are many counts of this clonotype. The chain joins TRBV7-2 to TRBJ2-4, with D possibly TRBD2 on 6 matching bases. Trimming removed 0 bases at V and 0 bases at J, with 18 bases between. CDR3 length equals 19 residues. From germline, CDR1 is SGHTA and CDR2 FQGNSA. This CDR3 is CASSLAGPGALLAKNIQYF. In DNA, the CDR3 is TGTGCCAGCAGCTTAGCTGGTCCGGGAGCCCTGCTAGCCAAAAACATTCAGTACTTC.

This clonotype was detected many times. The chain links TRBV20-1 to TRBJ1-6; D might be TRBD1 (5 bases). Trimming removed 7 bases at V and 9 bases at J, with 19 bases between. In germline, CDR1 is DFQATT, CDR2 SNEGSKA (reference sequence). There are 14 residues in the CDR3. The chain's CDR3 is CSDVRGYVGSPLHF. CDR3 nucleotides: TGCAGTGATGTACGGGGCTACGTTGGTTCACCCCTCCACTTT.